A selection of T cell receptor beta chains follows, all from one sample in a study of blood T cells in healthy people across ages. One entry per CDR3 protein, called by TCRdb with MiXCR from the 5' RACE reads. The sample lists some 730,000 distinct CDR3 sequences, roughly 20% occurring once. The sample taken for sequencing was blood. The receptors here all came from a man between 65 and 80 years old in good health. Each CDR3 is given with its conserved first and last residue. Each record gives: D gene, V gene, J gene, clone size, CDR3 protein, CDR3 DNA. The D gene is left open where the match is weak. Rows may omit the clone size; those that give it use once, few, many or a size class.

-,TRBV7-2,TRBJ2-1,-,CASSLEGESSYNEQFF,TGTGCCAGCAGCTTAGAAGGGGAGAGTTCTTACAATGAGCAGTTCTTC
-,TRBV7-6,TRBJ1-1,few,CASSLASRTEAFF,TGTGCCAGCAGCTTAGCGTCGAGGACTGAAGCTTTCTTT
-,TRBV11-2,TRBJ2-5,few,CASSLRTDGGETQYF,TGTGCCAGCAGCTTGAGAACAGACGGTGGAGAGACCCAGTACTTC
-,TRBV4-3,TRBJ2-2,-,CASSLLVLLDRDTGELFF,TGCGCCAGCAGCCTCCTTGTCCTCCTGGATAGAGACACCGGGGAGCTGTTTTTT
TRBD2,TRBV20-1,TRBJ2-1,once,CSAKSLAGGPYEQFF,TGCAGTGCCAAATCACTAGCGGGAGGGCCCTATGAGCAGTTCTTC
-,TRBV3-1,TRBJ2-1,few,CASSTGRGAEQFF,TGTGCCAGCAGCACAGGAAGGGGAGCTGAGCAGTTCTTC
-,TRBV7-8,TRBJ2-3,few,CASRAIDRFPDTQYF,TGTGCCAGCAGAGCCATCGATCGGTTTCCCGATACGCAGTATTTT
-,TRBV11-2,TRBJ1-1,-,CASSLTGGLGTEAFF,TGTGCCAGCAGCTTAACCGGGGGTTTGGGCACTGAAGCTTTCTTT
-,TRBV7-9,TRBJ2-2,few,CASSARASNTGELFF,TGTGCCAGCAGCGCTCGGGCTTCGAACACCGGGGAGCTGTTTTTT
-,TRBV5-1,TRBJ2-5,few,CASSLDSAYTQETQYF,TGCGCCAGCAGCTTGGATAGCGCCTACACCCAAGAGACCCAGTACTTC
-,TRBV12-3/TRBV12-4,TRBJ2-5,-,CASSPTSPWEQYF,TGTGCCAGCAGCCCCACGAGCCCCTGGGAGCAGTACTTC
TRBD2,TRBV7-2,TRBJ2-3,few,CASSLASRAGGSTDTQYF,TGTGCCAGCAGCTTAGCCTCACGGGCGGGAGGGTCCACAGATACGCAGTATTTT
TRBD1,TRBV20-1,TRBJ2-3,-,CSARSGTGEPDTQYF,TGCAGTGCTAGATCCGGGACAGGGGAACCAGATACGCAGTATTTT
TRBD1,TRBV11-3,TRBJ2-3,many,CASSLSDRVSDTQYF,TGTGCCAGCAGCTTATCGGACAGGGTTTCAGATACGCAGTATTTT
-,TRBV5-6,TRBJ2-5,-,CASSLDRNEETQYF,TGTGCCAGCAGCTTGGATAGAAACGAAGAGACCCAGTACTTC
-,TRBV5-1,TRBJ2-7,-,CASSADWDEQYF,TGCGCCAGCAGCGCGGACTGGGACGAGCAGTACTTC
-,TRBV6-5,TRBJ1-2,few,CASSYEGRKSDGYTF,TGTGCCAGCAGTTACGAGGGTAGGAAATCCGATGGCTACACCTTC
TRBD2,TRBV11-2,TRBJ2-1,-,CASSPKTGTRINEQFF,TGTGCCAGCAGCCCGAAAACCGGGACTAGGATCAATGAGCAGTTCTTC
TRBD1,TRBV9,TRBJ1-1,-,CASTPGGFTEAFF,TGTGCCAGCACCCCAGGGGGCTTTACTGAAGCTTTCTTT
-,TRBV11-1,TRBJ2-5,-,CASSPLGGQKETQYF,TGTGCCAGCAGCCCCCTCGGGGGCCAAAAGGAGACCCAGTACTTC
-,TRBV7-2,TRBJ2-5,few,CASSLERILPWEETQYF,TGTGCCAGCAGCTTAGAGAGGATTTTGCCCTGGGAAGAGACCCAGTACTTC
TRBD2,TRBV12-3/TRBV12-4,TRBJ2-7,few,CASSSSGVTYEQYF,TGTGCCAGCAGTTCTAGCGGGGTCACCTACGAGCAGTACTTC
TRBD1,TRBV12-3/TRBV12-4,TRBJ2-1,-,CASSLGGQTKQFF,TGTGCCAGCAGTTTAGGGGGACAGACTAAGCAGTTCTTC
TRBD2,TRBV2,TRBJ2-5,many,CASRPGLAETQYF,TGTGCCAGCAGGCCGGGACTAGCAGAGACCCAGTACTTC
-,TRBV3-1,TRBJ1-1,-,CASSHLGVKAFF,TGTGCCAGCAGCCATCTAGGGGTGAAAGCTTTCTTT
-,TRBV5-6,TRBJ1-2,once,CASSLLDTGNYGYTF,TGTGCCAGCAGCTTACTTGACACGGGAAACTATGGCTACACCTTC
-,TRBV20-1,TRBJ2-7,few,CGAIGRGTYEQYF,TGCGGTGCTATAGGCAGGGGAACCTACGAGCAGTACTTC
-,TRBV20-1,TRBJ2-7,-,CSGGLAGETYEQYF,TGCAGTGGGGGGCTCGCAGGGGAAACCTACGAGCAGTACTTC
-,TRBV12-3/TRBV12-4,TRBJ1-2,-,CASSYSVGLGGGYTF,TGTGCCAGCAGTTACTCAGTCGGCCTCGGAGGGGGCTACACCTTC
-,TRBV6-6,TRBJ1-1,-,CASSYLGQPNTEAFF,TGTGCCAGCAGTTACTTGGGACAACCGAACACTGAAGCTTTCTTT
TRBD2,TRBV11-2,TRBJ2-5,-,CASSLVTGGRQETQYF,TGTGCCAGCAGCTTAGTCACGGGGGGGCGACAAGAGACCCAGTACTTC
TRBD1,TRBV6-2/TRBV6-3,TRBJ1-2,-,CASNDRVYGYTF,TGTGCCAGCAACGACAGGGTGTATGGCTACACCTTC
TRBD2,TRBV12-3/TRBV12-4,TRBJ2-3,few,CASKELAGGPADTQYF,TGTGCCAGCAAGGAGCTAGCGGGAGGGCCAGCAGATACGCAGTATTTT
-,TRBV2,TRBJ2-3,-,CASNSALDHTDTQYF,TGTGCCAGCAATTCAGCGCTGGACCACACAGATACGCAGTATTTT
-,TRBV29-1,TRBJ1-2,-,CSVAGVDGYTF,TGCAGCGTTGCGGGAGTCGATGGCTACACCTTC
TRBD1,TRBV18,TRBJ1-1,-,CASSPGTVHEAFF,TGTGCCAGCTCACCTGGGACAGTCCACGAAGCTTTCTTT
TRBD1,TRBV12-3/TRBV12-4,TRBJ2-1,-,CASSFSGQGTAEQFF,TGTGCCAGCAGTTTCTCCGGACAGGGTACCGCTGAGCAGTTCTTC
TRBD1,TRBV15,TRBJ2-5,-,CATSRDRGLKTQYF,TGTGCCACTTCCCGGGACAGGGGGTTAAAGACCCAGTACTTC
TRBD2,TRBV19,TRBJ2-1,few,CASSISAGVTNEQFF,TGTGCCAGTAGTATCTCTGCGGGAGTTACCAATGAGCAGTTCTTC